Listed below are T cell receptor beta chains from one sample, sequenced in a study of cytomegalovirus exposure and HLA in healthy donors. Sequenced by immunoSEQ multiplex PCR; TCRdb stores in-frame clones only, minus some. The repertoire has 120,000 or so clones, about three quarters of them found once; the top ten carry 3% to 4.5%. The sequenced material came from PBMCs. The receptors derive from a man between 25 and 39 years old in good health and CMV-seronegative. The CDR3 runs from the conserved cysteine through the conserved F or W. D genes are given only for firm matches. Some rows have no size entry. The others give once, few or many, or a class for an expanded clone.

d_call: TRBD1; clone_size: .; j_call: TRBJ1-1; v_call: TRBV6-5; cdr3_aa: CASSPDRGRNTEAFF; cdr3_nt: TGTGCCAGCAGTCCAGACAGGGGGAGGAACACTGAAGCTTTCTTT
d_call: TRBD2; clone_size: .; j_call: TRBJ2-7; v_call: TRBV4-3; cdr3_aa: CASSQGTSGGMAEQYF; cdr3_nt: TGCGCCAGCAGCCAAGGTACGAGCGGGGGGATGGCCGAGCAGTACTTC
d_call: .; clone_size: few; j_call: TRBJ1-1; v_call: TRBV7-8; cdr3_aa: CASSFLPTVNTEAFF; cdr3_nt: TGTGCCAGCAGCTTCCTCCCGACAGTGAACACTGAAGCTTTCTTT
d_call: .; clone_size: .; j_call: TRBJ2-3; v_call: TRBV29-1; cdr3_aa: CSVPQRLTDTQYF; cdr3_nt: TGCAGCGTCCCTCAGAGACTCACAGATACGCAGTATTTT
d_call: TRBD1; clone_size: .; j_call: TRBJ1-2; v_call: TRBV10-3; cdr3_aa: CAITGTATNYGYTF; cdr3_nt: TGTGCCATCACCGGGACAGCAACTAACTATGGCTACACCTTC
d_call: TRBD2; clone_size: .; j_call: TRBJ2-1; v_call: TRBV13; cdr3_aa: CASSIGLAGGLNEQFF; cdr3_nt: TGTGCCAGCAGCATTGGACTAGCGGGGGGGCTCAATGAGCAGTTCTTC
d_call: TRBD1; clone_size: .; j_call: TRBJ2-5; v_call: TRBV6-5; cdr3_aa: CASRSGTGMGETQYF; cdr3_nt: TGTGCCAGCAGATCCGGGACAGGGATGGGAGAGACCCAGTACTTC
d_call: .; clone_size: .; j_call: TRBJ2-7; v_call: TRBV6-5; cdr3_aa: CASSYPSHEQYF; cdr3_nt: TGTGCCAGCAGTTACCCCTCCCACGAGCAGTACTTC
d_call: .; clone_size: few; j_call: TRBJ1-5; v_call: TRBV6-5; cdr3_aa: CASSRGVGPQHF; cdr3_nt: TGTGCCAGCAGCCGTGGTGTCGGGCCCCAGCATTTT
d_call: TRBD1; clone_size: .; j_call: TRBJ2-1; v_call: TRBV11-3; cdr3_aa: CASSLRTGTYNEQFF; cdr3_nt: TGTGCCAGCAGCTTGAGGACAGGGACCTACAATGAGCAGTTCTTC
d_call: TRBD1; clone_size: .; j_call: TRBJ2-3; v_call: TRBV6-4; cdr3_aa: CASSVGGLGTDTQYF; cdr3_nt: TGTGCCAGCAGTGTAGGGGGCCTGGGGACAGATACGCAGTATTTT
d_call: TRBD1; clone_size: .; j_call: TRBJ1-2; v_call: TRBV6-1; cdr3_aa: CASSEARGYGYTF; cdr3_nt: TGTGCCAGCAGTGAAGCCAGGGGGTATGGCTACACCTTC
d_call: TRBD1; clone_size: .; j_call: TRBJ1-1; v_call: TRBV2; cdr3_aa: CASSYRGQGTEAFF; cdr3_nt: TGTGCCAGCAGTTACAGGGGGCAAGGCACTGAAGCTTTCTTT
d_call: TRBD2; clone_size: .; j_call: TRBJ2-5; v_call: TRBV7-3; cdr3_aa: CASSPGTSGAFETQYF; cdr3_nt: TGTGCCAGCAGCCCCGGGACTAGCGGGGCGTTTGAGACCCAGTACTTC
d_call: TRBD1; clone_size: .; j_call: TRBJ1-1; v_call: TRBV19; cdr3_aa: CASSIGGRGANTEAFF; cdr3_nt: TGTGCCAGTAGTATAGGAGGCAGGGGGGCAAACACTGAAGCTTTCTTT
d_call: TRBD1; clone_size: .; j_call: TRBJ2-5; v_call: TRBV4-1; cdr3_aa: CASSPGGQALLETQYF; cdr3_nt: TGCGCCAGCAGCCCCGGGGGACAGGCTCTTTTGGAGACCCAGTACTTC
d_call: TRBD1; clone_size: few; j_call: TRBJ2-1; v_call: TRBV4-1; cdr3_aa: CASSQGRDRGYNEQFF; cdr3_nt: TGCGCCAGCAGCCAAGGCCGGGACAGGGGCTACAATGAGCAGTTCTTC
d_call: .; clone_size: .; j_call: TRBJ2-3; v_call: TRBV6-1; cdr3_aa: CASSATGHYTDTQYF; cdr3_nt: TGTGCCAGCAGTGCAACGGGACATTACACAGATACGCAGTATTTT
d_call: TRBD1; clone_size: .; j_call: TRBJ1-2; v_call: TRBV7-8; cdr3_aa: CASSADRGYGYTF; cdr3_nt: TGTGCCAGCAGCGCGGACAGGGGTTATGGCTACACCTTC
d_call: TRBD2; clone_size: .; j_call: TRBJ2-5; v_call: TRBV9; cdr3_aa: CASSPGLARSQETQYF; cdr3_nt: TGTGCCAGCAGCCCAGGACTAGCCAGATCTCAGGAGACCCAGTACTTC
d_call: .; clone_size: .; j_call: TRBJ2-2; v_call: TRBV7-3; cdr3_aa: CASSFSTGELFF; cdr3_nt: TGTGCCAGCAGCTTTAGCACCGGGGAGCTGTTTTTT
d_call: .; clone_size: .; j_call: TRBJ2-7; v_call: TRBV5-6; cdr3_aa: CASSLGHPYEQYF; cdr3_nt: TGTGCCAGCAGCTTGGGGCACCCCTACGAGCAGTACTTC
d_call: .; clone_size: .; j_call: TRBJ1-1; v_call: TRBV9; cdr3_aa: CASSERGNTEAFF; cdr3_nt: TGTGCCAGCAGCGAGCGGGGGAACACTGAAGCTTTCTTT
d_call: TRBD2; clone_size: few; j_call: TRBJ2-3; v_call: TRBV11-2; cdr3_aa: CASSSLAGGGIDTQYF; cdr3_nt: TGTGCCAGCAGCTCCCTAGCGGGGGGCGGGATAGATACGCAGTATTTT
d_call: .; clone_size: few; j_call: TRBJ2-7; v_call: TRBV4-1; cdr3_aa: CASSLQGWYEQYF; cdr3_nt: TGCGCCAGCAGCTTACAGGGATGGTACGAGCAGTACTTC
d_call: TRBD1; clone_size: few; j_call: TRBJ1-2; v_call: TRBV7-2; cdr3_aa: CASSLGTATTLYGYTF; cdr3_nt: TGTGCCAGCAGCTTGGGGACAGCCACTACCCTCTATGGCTACACCTTC
d_call: .; clone_size: .; j_call: TRBJ2-7; v_call: TRBV25-1; cdr3_aa: CASRGQFRGEQYF; cdr3_nt: TGTGCCAGCAGAGGACAGTTTCGCGGCGAGCAGTACTTC
d_call: .; clone_size: .; j_call: TRBJ1-1; v_call: TRBV18; cdr3_aa: CASSPQQGTTEAFF; cdr3_nt: TGTGCCAGCTCACCTCAACAGGGTACGACTGAAGCTTTCTTT
d_call: TRBD1; clone_size: once; j_call: TRBJ2-2; v_call: TRBV11-2; cdr3_aa: CASSETRTGGTGELFF; cdr3_nt: TGTGCCAGCAGCGAGACCCGGACAGGGGGGACCGGGGAGCTGTTTTTT
d_call: TRBD1; clone_size: .; j_call: TRBJ2-1; v_call: TRBV7-6; cdr3_aa: CASSQTGTVYNEQFF; cdr3_nt: TGTGCCAGCAGCCAAACCGGGACAGTTTACAATGAGCAGTTCTTC
d_call: .; clone_size: .; j_call: TRBJ2-5; v_call: TRBV29-1; cdr3_aa: CSVDSYRTQYF; cdr3_nt: TGCAGCGTCGACAGCTACCGGACCCAGTACTTC
d_call: TRBD1; clone_size: few; j_call: TRBJ2-5; v_call: TRBV10-3; cdr3_aa: CAISTRDSKTGTQYF; cdr3_nt: TGTGCCATCTCAACTCGGGACAGCAAAACCGGGACCCAGTACTTC
d_call: .; clone_size: .; j_call: TRBJ1-6; v_call: TRBV4-3; cdr3_aa: CASSQVESSPLHF; cdr3_nt: TGCGCCAGCAGCCAAGTCGAGAGTTCACCCCTCCACTTT
d_call: .; clone_size: .; j_call: TRBJ1-4; v_call: TRBV18; cdr3_aa: CASSPLTGTRGEKLFF; cdr3_nt: TGTGCCAGCTCACCCCTAACAGGGACACGAGGAGAAAAACTGTTTTTT
d_call: TRBD1; clone_size: .; j_call: TRBJ1-4; v_call: TRBV4-1; cdr3_aa: CASSPPWDRHEKLFF; cdr3_nt: TGCGCCAGCAGCCCCCCGTGGGACAGGCATGAAAAACTGTTTTTT
d_call: TRBD2; clone_size: .; j_call: TRBJ2-5; v_call: TRBV28; cdr3_aa: CASSSLAGESFEETQYF; cdr3_nt: TGTGCCAGCAGTTCACTAGCGGGGGAATCCTTTGAAGAGACCCAGTACTTC
d_call: .; clone_size: .; j_call: TRBJ1-5; v_call: TRBV18; cdr3_aa: CASSPRHGGDQPQHF; cdr3_nt: TGTGCCAGCTCACCAAGGCACGGGGGGGATCAGCCCCAGCATTTT
d_call: .; clone_size: once; j_call: TRBJ1-1; v_call: TRBV5-1; cdr3_aa: CASRPGAYLNTEAFF; cdr3_nt: TGCGCCAGCAGACCTGGAGCATACCTGAACACTGAAGCTTTCTTT
d_call: .; clone_size: .; j_call: TRBJ2-1; v_call: TRBV9; cdr3_aa: CASRKGGGTYNEQFF; cdr3_nt: TGTGCCAGCAGGAAGGGAGGCGGAACCTACAATGAGCAGTTCTTC
d_call: .; clone_size: .; j_call: TRBJ1-3; v_call: TRBV6-1; cdr3_aa: CAIRTPGAGNTIYF; cdr3_nt: TGTGCCATCAGGACCCCAGGGGCTGGAAACACCATATATTTT
d_call: .; clone_size: .; j_call: TRBJ2-2; v_call: TRBV5-1; cdr3_aa: CASSNIQGPPGELFF; cdr3_nt: TGCGCCAGCAGCAACATACAGGGTCCACCCGGGGAGCTGTTTTTT
d_call: .; clone_size: .; j_call: TRBJ2-3; v_call: TRBV4-2; cdr3_aa: CASSRANTDTQYF; cdr3_nt: TGTGCCAGCAGCCGGGCGAACACAGATACGCAGTATTTT
d_call: TRBD2; clone_size: .; j_call: TRBJ2-3; v_call: TRBV5-1; cdr3_aa: CASSSLAGASTDTQYF; cdr3_nt: TGCGCCAGCAGCTCTCTAGCGGGGGCTAGCACAGATACGCAGTATTTT
d_call: TRBD1; clone_size: .; j_call: TRBJ1-2; v_call: TRBV6-6; cdr3_aa: CASSYSPTGARGYTF; cdr3_nt: TGTGCCAGCAGTTACTCCCCTACAGGGGCGAGGGGCTACACCTTC
d_call: TRBD1; clone_size: .; j_call: TRBJ2-2; v_call: TRBV18; cdr3_aa: CASSATGQINTGELFF; cdr3_nt: TGTGCCAGCTCAGCTACGGGACAGATAAACACCGGGGAGCTGTTTTTT
d_call: TRBD1; clone_size: .; j_call: TRBJ1-6; v_call: TRBV27; cdr3_aa: CASSWDRNYSPLHF; cdr3_nt: TGTGCCAGCAGTTGGGACAGGAATTATTCACCCCTCCACTTT
d_call: .; clone_size: .; j_call: TRBJ1-5; v_call: TRBV27; cdr3_aa: CASSLRSSNQPQHF; cdr3_nt: TGTGCCAGCAGTTTGCGAAGTAGCAATCAGCCCCAGCATTTT
d_call: .; clone_size: .; j_call: TRBJ2-7; v_call: TRBV10-1; cdr3_aa: CASSAGEGYEQYF; cdr3_nt: TGCGCCAGCAGTGCAGGGGAGGGCTACGAGCAGTACTTC
d_call: .; clone_size: .; j_call: TRBJ2-7; v_call: TRBV5-6; cdr3_aa: CASSSQGFSYEQYF; cdr3_nt: TGTGCCAGCAGCTCGCAGGGGTTTTCCTACGAGCAGTACTTC
d_call: .; clone_size: few; j_call: TRBJ2-2; v_call: TRBV7-7; cdr3_aa: CASSSTVTGELFF; cdr3_nt: TGTGCTAGCAGCTCTACCGTAACCGGGGAGCTGTTTTTT
d_call: .; clone_size: .; j_call: TRBJ2-7; v_call: TRBV5-1; cdr3_aa: CASSLGGYEQYF; cdr3_nt: TGCGCCAGCAGCTTGGGAGGGTACGAGCAGTACTTC
d_call: .; clone_size: .; j_call: TRBJ1-3; v_call: TRBV5-4; cdr3_aa: CASSIDRQNTIYF; cdr3_nt: TGTGCCAGCAGCATCGACCGACAAAACACCATATATTTT
d_call: TRBD1; clone_size: .; j_call: TRBJ1-5; v_call: TRBV2; cdr3_aa: CASSQGQGVQHF; cdr3_nt: TGTGCCAGCAGCCAAGGACAGGGGGTCCAGCATTTT
d_call: .; clone_size: .; j_call: TRBJ2-3; v_call: TRBV11-2; cdr3_aa: CASSLRFTDTQYF; cdr3_nt: TGTGCCAGCAGCTTACGGTTCACAGATACGCAGTATTTT
d_call: .; clone_size: .; j_call: TRBJ2-5; v_call: TRBV9; cdr3_aa: CASSAAVWGEQETQYF; cdr3_nt: TGTGCCAGCAGCGCAGCGGTGTGGGGAGAGCAAGAGACCCAGTACTTC
d_call: TRBD1; clone_size: .; j_call: TRBJ2-6; v_call: TRBV19; cdr3_aa: CASSPIKGQGVTPGANVLTF; cdr3_nt: TGTGCCAGTAGTCCAATTAAGGGACAGGGAGTAACTCCTGGGGCCAACGTCCTGACTTTC
d_call: TRBD2; clone_size: .; j_call: TRBJ2-7; v_call: TRBV5-1; cdr3_aa: CASSLVASGGLEQYF; cdr3_nt: TGCGCCAGCAGCTTGGTGGCTAGCGGGGGGTTAGAGCAGTACTTC
d_call: TRBD1; clone_size: .; j_call: TRBJ2-4; v_call: TRBV5-6; cdr3_aa: CASSLTGGAENIQYF; cdr3_nt: TGTGCCAGCAGCCTGACAGGGGGCGCAGAAAACATTCAGTACTTC
d_call: TRBD1; clone_size: few; j_call: TRBJ1-2; v_call: TRBV30; cdr3_aa: CACSDRGSYGYTF; cdr3_nt: TGTGCCTGTAGTGACAGGGGATCCTATGGCTACACCTTC
d_call: .; clone_size: .; j_call: TRBJ1-6; v_call: TRBV6-6; cdr3_aa: CASSYQGPPNNSPLHF; cdr3_nt: TGTGCCAGCAGTTATCAGGGGCCCCCTAACAATTCACCCCTCCACTTT